These 9 T cell receptor beta chains share one sample of origin, sequenced in a study of CD8+ T cells in alopecia areata. RNA extraction was followed by reverse transcription into cDNA, which acted as the sequencing template. Method: immunoSEQ multiplex PCR; TCRdb's copy keeps in-frame clones and lacks some. The table records approximately 220,000 clones, 35% to 40% of them present only once. Treatment here: oral pan-JAK inhibitor, 5-10 mg twice daily. This specimen consisted of CD4+ T cells sorted from blood, obtained at approximately week 31, from a patient treated with tofacitinib. Source of these receptors: a human donor with alopecia areata.

The rearrangement joins TRBV7-9 to TRBJ1-5; D is undetermined. This CDR3 region has 15 residues. Germline CDR1 is SEHNR and CDR2 is FQNEAQ (reference sequence). With 5 bases removed from V and 0 bases from J, the gap between germline ends came to 11 bases. The CDR3 region has the DNA TGTGCCAGCAGCCGGGAGGAGTATAGCAATCAGCCCCAGCATTTT. Amino acids: CASSREEYSNQPQHF.

V usage is TRBV7-2 and J usage is TRBJ1-4, with D hard to call. Trimming left V 5 bases short and J 7 bases short, with 11 bases between. The CDR3 consists of 13 residues. The V gene's germline CDR1 is SGHTA and CDR2 FQGNSA. CDR3 loop: CASSTSKSEKLFF. CDR3 sequence (DNA): TGTGCCAGCAGCACATCGAAGTCTGAAAAACTGTTTTTT.

This clone was found many times. The chain employs TRBV7-9 and TRBJ2-1; no clear D. The CDR3 is 14 residues long. V lost 3 bases and J 3 bases, leaving 9 bases between the germline ends. Germline CDR1 SEHNR, CDR2 FQNEAQ (reference sequence). CDR3 bases: TGTGCCAGCAGCTTCCAAAGGAGCTACAATGAGCAGTTCTTC. Residues: CASSFQRSYNEQFF.

In its sample, this clone was seen a few times. The rearrangement uses TRBV7-9 and TRBJ1-4; D is uncertain. V was trimmed by 2 bases and J by 8 bases, leaving 12 bases between them. Germline V gene data show CDR1 as SEHNR and CDR2 as FQNEAQ (reference sequence). This CDR3 is 14 amino acids long. The CDR3 DNA is TGTGCCAGCAGCTTATCCGCGGGTGGGGAAAAACTGTTTTTT. Its protein is CASSLSAGGEKLFF. Full variable domain (rest looked up from reference TRBV7-9 and TRBJ1-4): DTGVSQNPRHKITKRGQNVTFRCDPISEHNRLYWYRQTLGQGPEFLTYFQNEAQLEKSRLLSDRFSAERPKGSFSTLEIQRTEQGDSAMYLCASSLSAGGEKLFFGSGTQLSVL.

The chain is built from TRBV30 and TRBJ1-2; unclear D gene. Per germline, CDR1 GTSNPN and CDR2 SVGIG (reference sequence). CDR3 length equals 15 residues. The V end was cut by 1 base, the J end by 2 bases, with 14 bases between. DNA of the CDR3: TGTGCCTGGAGTGAACCCGAGAGACAAAACTATGGCTACACCTTC. This codes for CAWSEPERQNYGYTF.

V gene TRBV15 combines with J gene TRBJ1-5; weak D call: TRBD1 (6 bases). The germline V and J ends were trimmed by 0 bases and 10 bases, with 13 bases remaining between them. Germline CDR1 is LNHNV and CDR2 is YYDKDF (reference sequence). The CDR3 consists of 14 residues. The CDR3 nucleotides read TGTGCCACCAGCAGAGATCCGGACAGCTCACCCCAGCATTTT. Its translation: CATSRDPDSSPQHF. Complete variable domain (other parts from reference TRBV15 and TRBJ1-5): DAMVIQNPRYQVTQFGKPVTLSCSQTLNHNVMYWYQQKSSQAPKLLFHYYDKDFNNEADTPDNFQSRRPNTSFCFLDIRSPGLGDTAMYLCATSRDPDSSPQHFGDGTRLSIL.

This clone was seen a handful of times. This chain links TRBV27 with TRBJ2-6; no definite D call. This CDR3 contains 14 residues. The V gene lost 4 bases and the J gene lost 1 base, with 5 bases spanning the gap. Germline V lookup: CDR1 MNHEY, CDR2 SMNVEV (reference sequence). The CDR3 coding sequence is TGTGCCAGCAGTTCGAGATCTGGGGCCAACGTCCTGACTTTC. Protein product: CASSSRSGANVLTF.

The rearrangement joins TRBV30 to TRBJ1-1; tentative D call: TRBD1 (6 bases). CDR1 GTSNPN and CDR2 SVGIG come from the germline V gene (reference sequence). V lost 2 bases and J 1 base, leaving 11 bases between the germline ends. The CDR3 length is 14 residues. CDR3 coding DNA: TGTGCCTGGAGTTCTAAGGACAGGAACACTGAAGCTTTCTTT. It specifies CAWSSKDRNTEAFF.

This clone was counted a single time. V and J are TRBV20-1 and TRBJ2-5, with unresolved D. CDR1 and CDR2 from the germline V gene are DFQATT and SNEGSKA (reference sequence). The V and J ends lost 5 bases and 4 bases respectively, with 8 bases between them. The CDR3 sequence is 11 residues long. The CDR3: CSAPATETQYF. CDR3 bases: TGCAGTGCTCCAGCGACAGAGACCCAGTACTTC.